This paragraph covers one TCR beta chain sequence. Here immunoSEQ multiplex PCR was the method, and the copy in TCRdb shows in-frame clones only, minus some. The sample yields roughly 60,000 clones, about 96% seen once. Trimming cost V 0 bases and J 8 bases, with 22 bases left between them. This CDR3 is built from 17 residues. From germline, CDR1 is SGHDN and CDR2 FVKESK. This sample was taken from a study of T cell changes during pregnancy in multiple sclerosis. The J gene is TRBJ1-2, the V gene TRBV14, with unresolved D. The material sequenced was CD8+ T cells from peripheral blood mononuclear cells, taken after pregnancy. The clonotype was recovered from a female donor with multiple sclerosis, enrolled in a pregnancy study. CDR3 residues: CASSQDLDVEFGGGYTF. The DNA of the CDR3 is TGTGCCAGCAGCCAAGATCTTGATGTTGAGTTTGGAGGCGGCTACACCTTC.